The 8 T cell receptor beta chains given below trace back to one sample, sequenced in a study of OX40 agonist ivuxolimab in advanced cancers. The table came from immunoSEQ multiplex PCR; TCRdb's copy has only in-frame clones and leaves some out. The sample contains roughly 70,000 clones, 90% to 95% of which appear only once. The source was CD4+ or CD8+ T cells sorted from blood, collected in a trial of the OX40 agonist ivuxolimab. These receptors originate from an adult with an advanced solid tumor such as melanoma, head and neck, liver or kidney cancer.

The chain joins TRBV29-1 to TRBJ2-1; TRBD1 aligns across 7 bases. This CDR3 contains 14 residues. Germline CDR1 is SQVTM and CDR2 is ANQGSEA. The ends lost 5 bases at V and 5 bases at J; junction bases unmatched: 9. The CDR3 DNA reads TGCAGCGTTCTCGGACAGGTGGAACACAATGAGCAGTTCTTC. Translation gives CSVLGQVEHNEQFF.

The chain joins TRBV28 to TRBJ1-4; TRBD1 might be the D (5 bases). The V and J ends lost 7 bases and 2 bases respectively, with 14 bases between them. Germline V lookup: CDR1 MDHEN, CDR2 SYDVKM. CDR3 length: 15 amino acids. DNA for the CDR3: TGTGCCAGCAAGGGTCAGGGAGTGACTAATGAAAAACTGTTTTTT. As protein: CASKGQGVTNEKLFF.

The chain joins TRBV4-1 to TRBJ1-1; D is undetermined. Germline-derived CDR1 and CDR2 are MGHRA and YSYEKL. V gave up 0 bases and J gave up 3 bases, with 11 bases separating them. The CDR3 has 15 residues. CDR3 sequence: CASSQEPRLYTEAFF. DNA of the CDR3: TGCGCCAGCAGCCAAGAACCCAGGCTTTACACTGAAGCTTTCTTT.

This rearrangement joins TRBV6-5 to TRBJ2-2; D ambiguous. The CDR3 covers 13 residues. CDR1 is MNHEY and CDR2 is SVGAGI in the germline V gene. Between the trimmed V and J ends, which lost 0 bases and 4 bases, there was a span of 3 bases. CDR3 sequence: CASSYSVTGELFF. The CDR3 bases are TGTGCCAGCAGTTACTCGGTCACCGGGGAGCTGTTTTTT.

On this clone itself: Other nucleotide sequences in the sample specify the same CDR3. The genes are TRBV6-5 and TRBJ1-1, with a tentative D call TRBD1 (5 bases). The CDR3 sequence is 15 residues long. Trimming left V 0 bases short and J 5 bases short, with 13 bases between. Germline V CDR1 and CDR2: MNHEY, SVGAGI. The CDR3 sequence: CASSYSRQGGTEAFF. In DNA, the CDR3 is TGTGCCAGCAGTTACTCGCGGCAGGGAGGGACTGAAGCTTTCTTT.

The V and J genes are TRBV5-4 and TRBJ2-5; maybe TRBD1 (6 bases). The J call is doubtful: the DNA matches TRBJ2-7 better. Germline V gene lookup returns CDR1 SGHNT and CDR2 YYREEE (reference sequence). The CDR3 contains 13 residues. CDR3 sequence: CASSLEEGGEQYF. Written as DNA, the CDR3 is TGTGCCAGCAGCTTGGAGGAAGGGGGCGAGCAGTACTTC.

The rearrangement links TRBV28 to TRBJ2-1, with 9 nucleotides matching TRBD1. Germline V gene sequence: CDR1 MDHEN, CDR2 SYDVKM. Unmatched junction bases numbered 6, after V lost 4 bases and J lost 5 bases. This CDR3 is 15 amino acids long. CDR3 sequence reads: CASSSGTGFNNEQFF. CDR3 nucleotide sequence: TGTGCCAGCAGTTCCGGGACAGGGTTCAACAATGAGCAGTTCTTC.

The chain couples TRBV28 to TRBJ2-5, with D uncertain. The germline V gene encodes CDR1 MDHEN and CDR2 SYDVKM. This CDR3 comprises 14 residues. Deletions cut 0 bases from V and 2 bases from J, with 7 bases between. CDR3 in DNA: TGTGCCAGCAGTTTATGGGCTGAGCAAGAGACCCAGTACTTC. Residues: CASSLWAEQETQYF.